One and the same sample provided the 5 T cell receptor beta chains below, sequenced in a study of identical twins. TCRdb re-derived calls from the 5' RACE reads in MiXCR, one entry per CDR3 protein. This repertoire shows some 250,000 distinct CDR3 sequences, about 13% found once; its top ten account for about 4.1%. These data were also filed under a second study, of yellow fever vaccine responses in identical twins.

Sequenced: memory (CD45RO+) T cells sorted from blood. The origin of the receptors is a woman between 18 and 29 years old in good health.

V is TRBV20-1 and J is TRBJ2-7; the D is unclear. Between the trimmed V and J ends, which lost 6 bases and 4 bases, there was a span of 10 bases. This CDR3 region has 11 residues. Per the germline V gene, CDR1 is DFQATT and CDR2 is SNEGSKA (reference sequence). The CDR3 bases are TGCAGTGCCGCAGTGGAGTACGAGCAGTACTTC. It yields the protein CSAAVEYEQYF.

This clonotype was recorded a few times. The chain's CDR3 is CASSQDDTSGSRSTQYF. For the CDR3, the DNA is TGTGCCAGCAGCCAAGATGATACTAGCGGGAGTAGAAGCACGCAGTATTTT. The chain combines TRBV14 with TRBJ2-3; 11 bases match TRBD2. From germline, CDR1 is SGHDN and CDR2 FVKESK. V was pared by 0 bases and J by 9 bases, with 11 bases of the junction left unmatched. The CDR3 has 17 amino acids.

The chain joins TRBV20-1 to TRBJ2-1; tentatively, D is TRBD1 or TRBD2 (5 bases each). In germline, CDR1 is DFQATT, CDR2 SNEGSKA (reference sequence). V was shortened by 2 bases and J by 8 bases, with 10 bases between the two germline ends. The CDR3 loop spans 12 amino acids. The CDR3, as DNA: TGCAGTGCTAGAAAAATGGGGGATGAGCAGTTCTTC. It translates to CSARKMGDEQFF.

The chain joins TRBV11-2 to TRBJ2-1, with TRBD2 identical over 7 bases. Germline loops: CDR1 SGHAT, CDR2 FQNNGV. The CDR3 has 17 residues. J was trimmed by 3 bases and V by 5 bases; bases with no gene match: 13. The CDR3: CASSPRTSRKLYNEQFF. CDR3 nucleotides: TGTGCCAGCAGCCCGAGGACTAGTAGGAAACTCTACAATGAGCAGTTCTTC.

This chain uses TRBV29-1 with TRBJ2-2; the match to TRBD1 covers 8 bases. There are 13 residues in the CDR3. Germline V gene data show CDR1 as SQVTM and CDR2 as ANQGSEA. The ends lost 8 bases at V and 6 bases at J; junction bases unmatched: 8. CDR3 residues: CSMQTGASGELFF. The CDR3 DNA reads as TGCAGCATGCAGACAGGGGCCTCCGGGGAGCTGTTTTTT.